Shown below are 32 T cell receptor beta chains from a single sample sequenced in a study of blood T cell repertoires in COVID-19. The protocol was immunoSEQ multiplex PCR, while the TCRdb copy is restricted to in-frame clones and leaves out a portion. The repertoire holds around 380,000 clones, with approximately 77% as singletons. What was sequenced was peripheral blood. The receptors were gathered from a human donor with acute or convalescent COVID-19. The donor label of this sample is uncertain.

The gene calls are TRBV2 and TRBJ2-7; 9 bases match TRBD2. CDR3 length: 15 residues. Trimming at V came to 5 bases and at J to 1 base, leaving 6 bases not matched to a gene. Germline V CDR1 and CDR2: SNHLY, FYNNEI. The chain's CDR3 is CASSFLSGGSYEQYF. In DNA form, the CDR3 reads TGTGCCAGCAGTTTTCTCAGCGGGGGGTCCTACGAGCAGTACTTC.

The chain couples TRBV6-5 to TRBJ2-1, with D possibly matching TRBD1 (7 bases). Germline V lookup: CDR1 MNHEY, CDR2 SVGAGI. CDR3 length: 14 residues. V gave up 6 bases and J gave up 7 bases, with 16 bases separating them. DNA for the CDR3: TGTGCCAGCAGGCGGGACAGTTCCTTTAATGAGCAGTTCTTC. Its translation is CASRRDSSFNEQFF.

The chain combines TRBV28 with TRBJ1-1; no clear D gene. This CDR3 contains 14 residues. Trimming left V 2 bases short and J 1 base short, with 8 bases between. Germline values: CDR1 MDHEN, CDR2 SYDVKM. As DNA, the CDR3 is TGTGCCAGCAGTTTAACCAGATCGAACACTGAAGCTTTCTTT. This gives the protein CASSLTRSNTEAFF.

CDR3 in amino acids: CASSFMSSGANVLTF. In DNA, the CDR3 is TGTGCCAGCAGCTTCATGAGCTCTGGGGCCAACGTCCTGACTTTC. The chain couples TRBV5-6 to TRBJ2-6; D remains ambiguous. The CDR3 has 15 amino acids. CDR1 is SGHDT, CDR2 YYEEEE, per germline. The V end was cut by 2 bases, the J end by 0 bases, with 6 bases between.

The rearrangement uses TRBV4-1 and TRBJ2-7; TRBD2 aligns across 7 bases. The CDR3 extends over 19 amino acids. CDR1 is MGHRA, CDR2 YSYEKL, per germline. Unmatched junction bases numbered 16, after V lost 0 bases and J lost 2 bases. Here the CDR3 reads CASSQDFDGAGVRTYEQYF. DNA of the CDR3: TGCGCCAGCAGCCAAGATTTCGATGGTGCGGGGGTTAGGACCTACGAGCAGTACTTC.

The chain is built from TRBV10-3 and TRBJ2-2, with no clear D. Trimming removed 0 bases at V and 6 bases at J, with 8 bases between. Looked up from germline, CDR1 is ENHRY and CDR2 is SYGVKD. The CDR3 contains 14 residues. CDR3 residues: CAISESQQAGELFF. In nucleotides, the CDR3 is TGTGCCATCAGTGAGTCTCAGCAGGCCGGGGAGCTGTTTTTT.

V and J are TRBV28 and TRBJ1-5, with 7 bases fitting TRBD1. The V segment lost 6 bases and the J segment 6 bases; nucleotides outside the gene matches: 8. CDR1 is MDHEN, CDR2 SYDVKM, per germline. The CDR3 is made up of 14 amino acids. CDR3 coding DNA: TGTGCCAGCAGACAGGGGCGATTGGGTCAGCCCCAGCATTTT. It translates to CASRQGRLGQPQHF.

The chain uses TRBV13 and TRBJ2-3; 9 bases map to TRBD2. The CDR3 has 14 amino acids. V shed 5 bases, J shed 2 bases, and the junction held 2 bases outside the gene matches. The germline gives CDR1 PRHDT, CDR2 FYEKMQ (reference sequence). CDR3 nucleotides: TGTGCCAGCAGCCCTAGCGGGAACACAGATACGCAGTATTTT. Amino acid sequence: CASSPSGNTDTQYF.

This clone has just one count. Here the CDR3 DNA reads TGTGCCAGCAGCCTACTCCCTGGACTAGTACCCTACAATGAGCAGTTCTTC. Its protein is CASSLLPGLVPYNEQFF. The J gene is TRBJ2-1, the V gene TRBV11-2; 7 nucleotides line up with TRBD2. This CDR3 spans 17 amino acids. The junction had 12 bases not matched to a gene; V was cut back by 5 bases and J by 2 bases. Looked up from germline, CDR1 is SGHAT and CDR2 is FQNNGV.

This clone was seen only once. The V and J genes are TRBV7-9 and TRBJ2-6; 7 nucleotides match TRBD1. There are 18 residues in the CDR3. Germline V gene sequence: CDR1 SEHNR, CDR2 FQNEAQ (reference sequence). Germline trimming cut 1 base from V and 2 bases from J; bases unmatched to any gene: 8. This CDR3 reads CASSLEYTTGAGANVLTF. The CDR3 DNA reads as TGTGCCAGCAGCTTAGAGTACACTACAGGGGCTGGGGCCAACGTCCTGACTTTC.

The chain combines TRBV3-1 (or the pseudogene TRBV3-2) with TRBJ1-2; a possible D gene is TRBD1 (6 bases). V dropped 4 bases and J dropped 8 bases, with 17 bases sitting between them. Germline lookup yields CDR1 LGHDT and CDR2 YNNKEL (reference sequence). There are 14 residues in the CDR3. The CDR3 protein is CASSPETGRRGYTF. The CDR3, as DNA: TGTGCCAGCAGCCCGGAAACAGGGCGGAGGGGCTACACCTTC.

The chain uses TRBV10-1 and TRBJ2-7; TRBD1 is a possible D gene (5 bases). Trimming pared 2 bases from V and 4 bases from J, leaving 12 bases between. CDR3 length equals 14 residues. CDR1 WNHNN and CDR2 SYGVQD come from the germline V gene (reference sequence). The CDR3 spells CASSETGRVYEQYF. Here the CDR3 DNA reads TGCGCCAGCAGTGAGACAGGAAGGGTTTACGAGCAGTACTTC.

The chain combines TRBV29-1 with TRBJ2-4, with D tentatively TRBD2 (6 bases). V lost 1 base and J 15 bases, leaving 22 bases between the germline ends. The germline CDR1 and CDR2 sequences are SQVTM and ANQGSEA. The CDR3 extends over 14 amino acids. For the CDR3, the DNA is TGCAGCGTTGAAGGCCAACCCCCGGAGGGCCGAATGTACTTC. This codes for CSVEGQPPEGRMYF.

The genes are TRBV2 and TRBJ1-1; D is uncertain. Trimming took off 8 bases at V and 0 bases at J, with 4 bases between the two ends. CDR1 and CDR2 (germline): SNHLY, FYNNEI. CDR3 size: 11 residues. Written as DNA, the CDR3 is TGTGCCAGCTTCTTGAACACTGAAGCTTTCTTT. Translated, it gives CASFLNTEAFF. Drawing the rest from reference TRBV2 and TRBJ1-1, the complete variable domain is EPEVTQTPSHQVTQMGQEVILRCVPISNHLYFYWYRQILGQKVEFLVSFYNNEISEKSEIFDDQFSVERPDGSNFTLKIRSTKLEDSAMYFCASFLNTEAFFGQGTRLTVV.

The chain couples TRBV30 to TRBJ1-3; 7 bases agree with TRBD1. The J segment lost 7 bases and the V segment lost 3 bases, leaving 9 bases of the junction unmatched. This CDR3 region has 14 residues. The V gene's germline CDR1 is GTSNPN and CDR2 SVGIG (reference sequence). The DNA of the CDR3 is TGTGCCTGGAGATTCACAGGGGCCGGGAACACCATATATTTT. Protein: CAWRFTGAGNTIYF.

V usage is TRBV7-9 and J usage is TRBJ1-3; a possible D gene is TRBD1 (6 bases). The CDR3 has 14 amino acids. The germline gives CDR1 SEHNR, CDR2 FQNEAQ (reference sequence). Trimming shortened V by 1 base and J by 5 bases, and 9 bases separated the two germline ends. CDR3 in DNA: TGTGCCAGCAGCTTAGGGGACACTCGAAACACCATATATTTT. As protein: CASSLGDTRNTIYF. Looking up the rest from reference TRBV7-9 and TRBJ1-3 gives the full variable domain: DTGVSQNPRHKITKRGQNVTFRCDPISEHNRLYWYRQTLGQGPEFLTYFQNEAQLEKSRLLSDRFSAERPKGSFSTLEIQRTEQGDSAMYLCASSLGDTRNTIYFGEGSWLTVV.

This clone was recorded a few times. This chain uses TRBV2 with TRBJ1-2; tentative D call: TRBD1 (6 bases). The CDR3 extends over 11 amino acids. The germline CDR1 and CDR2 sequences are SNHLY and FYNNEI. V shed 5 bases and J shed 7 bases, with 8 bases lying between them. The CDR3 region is CASSRGFGYTF. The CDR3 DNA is TGTGCCAGCAGTAGGGGGTTTGGCTACACCTTC.

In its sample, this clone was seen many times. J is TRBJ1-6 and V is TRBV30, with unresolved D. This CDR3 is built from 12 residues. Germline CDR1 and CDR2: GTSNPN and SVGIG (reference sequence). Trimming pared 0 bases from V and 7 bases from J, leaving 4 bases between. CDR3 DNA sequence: TGTGCCTGGAGTGTACTGAATTCACCCCTCCACTTT. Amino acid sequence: CAWSVLNSPLHF. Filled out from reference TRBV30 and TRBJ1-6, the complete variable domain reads SQTIHQWPATLVQPVGSPLSLECTVEGTSNPNLYWYRQAAGRGLQLLFYSVGIGQISSEVPQNLSASRPQDRQFILSSKKLLLSDSGFYLCAWSVLNSPLHFGNGTRLTVT.

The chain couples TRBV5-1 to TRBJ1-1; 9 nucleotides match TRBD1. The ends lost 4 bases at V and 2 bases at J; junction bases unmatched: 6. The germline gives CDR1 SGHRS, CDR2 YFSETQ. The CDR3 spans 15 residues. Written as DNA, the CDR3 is TGCGCCAGCAGCATGGACAGGGGTTATAACACTGAAGCTTTCTTT. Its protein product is CASSMDRGYNTEAFF.

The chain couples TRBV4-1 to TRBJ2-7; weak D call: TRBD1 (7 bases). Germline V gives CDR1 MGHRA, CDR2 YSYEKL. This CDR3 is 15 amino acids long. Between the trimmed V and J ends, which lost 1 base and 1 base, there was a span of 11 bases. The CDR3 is CASSQAEGQSYEQYF. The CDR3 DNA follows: TGCGCCAGCAGCCAAGCGGAGGGACAGTCCTACGAGCAGTACTTC.

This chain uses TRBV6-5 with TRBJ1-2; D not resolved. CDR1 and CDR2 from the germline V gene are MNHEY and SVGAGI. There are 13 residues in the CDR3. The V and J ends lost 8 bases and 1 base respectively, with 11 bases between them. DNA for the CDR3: TGTGCCAGCTCCCAAGAGGTTAACTATGGCTACACCTTC. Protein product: CASSQEVNYGYTF.

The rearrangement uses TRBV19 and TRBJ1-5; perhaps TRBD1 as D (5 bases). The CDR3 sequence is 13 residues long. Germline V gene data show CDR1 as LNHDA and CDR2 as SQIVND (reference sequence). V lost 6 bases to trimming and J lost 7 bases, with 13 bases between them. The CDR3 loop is CASRKQVYQPQHF. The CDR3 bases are TGTGCCAGTAGAAAACAGGTGTACCAGCCCCAGCATTTT.

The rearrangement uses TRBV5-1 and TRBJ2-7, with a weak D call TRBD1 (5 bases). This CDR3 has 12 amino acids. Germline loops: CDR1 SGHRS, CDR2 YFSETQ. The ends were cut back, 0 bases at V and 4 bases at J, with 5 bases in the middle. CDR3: CASSLEGYEQYF. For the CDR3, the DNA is TGCGCCAGCAGCTTGGAGGGGTACGAGCAGTACTTC. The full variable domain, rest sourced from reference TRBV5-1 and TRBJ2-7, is KAGVTQTPRYLIKTRGQQVTLSCSPISGHRSVSWYQQTPGQGLQFLFEYFSETQRNKGNFPGRFSGRQFSNSRSEMNVSTLELGDSALYLCASSLEGYEQYFGPGTRLTVT.

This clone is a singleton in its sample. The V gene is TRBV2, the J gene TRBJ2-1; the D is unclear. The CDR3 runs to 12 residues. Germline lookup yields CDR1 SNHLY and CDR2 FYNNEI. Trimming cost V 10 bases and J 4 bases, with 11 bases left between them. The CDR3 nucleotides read TGTGCCAACAACATAAAGTACAATGAGCAGTTCTTC. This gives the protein CANNIKYNEQFF.

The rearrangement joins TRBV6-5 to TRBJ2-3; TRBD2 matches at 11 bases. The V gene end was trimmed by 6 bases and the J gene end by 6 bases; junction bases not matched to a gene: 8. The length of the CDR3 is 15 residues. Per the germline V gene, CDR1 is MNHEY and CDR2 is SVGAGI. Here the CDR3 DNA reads TGTGCCAGCAGAATAGCGGGGGGGCCGGTGGATACGCAGTATTTT. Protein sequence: CASRIAGGPVDTQYF.

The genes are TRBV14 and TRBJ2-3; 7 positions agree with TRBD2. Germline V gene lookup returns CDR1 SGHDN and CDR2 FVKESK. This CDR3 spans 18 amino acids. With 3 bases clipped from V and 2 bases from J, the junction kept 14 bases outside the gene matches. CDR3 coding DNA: TGTGCCAGCAGCCAGGATAATAGACTAGCCGGAGCCACAGATACGCAGTATTTT. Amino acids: CASSQDNRLAGATDTQYF.

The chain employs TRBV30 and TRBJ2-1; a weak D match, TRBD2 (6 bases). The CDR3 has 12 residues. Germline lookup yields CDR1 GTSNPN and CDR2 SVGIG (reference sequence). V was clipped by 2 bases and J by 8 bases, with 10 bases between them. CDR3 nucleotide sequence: TGTGCCTGGAGTAGTTCGGGGGATGAGCAGTTCTTC. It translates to CAWSSSGDEQFF.

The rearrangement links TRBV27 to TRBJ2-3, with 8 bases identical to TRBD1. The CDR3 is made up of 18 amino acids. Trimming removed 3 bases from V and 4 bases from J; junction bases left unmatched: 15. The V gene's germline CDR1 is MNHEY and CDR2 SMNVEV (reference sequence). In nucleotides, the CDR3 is TGTGCCAGCAGTTTGAGACACGGACAGGGATCGTTTGCAGATACGCAGTATTTT. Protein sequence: CASSLRHGQGSFADTQYF.

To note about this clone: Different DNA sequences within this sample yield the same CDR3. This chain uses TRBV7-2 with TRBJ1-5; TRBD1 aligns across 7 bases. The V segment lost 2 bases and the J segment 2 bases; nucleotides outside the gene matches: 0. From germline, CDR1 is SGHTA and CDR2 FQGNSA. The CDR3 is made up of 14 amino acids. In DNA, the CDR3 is TGTGCCAGCAGCTTACAGGGGGGCAATCAGCCCCAGCATTTT. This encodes CASSLQGGNQPQHF.

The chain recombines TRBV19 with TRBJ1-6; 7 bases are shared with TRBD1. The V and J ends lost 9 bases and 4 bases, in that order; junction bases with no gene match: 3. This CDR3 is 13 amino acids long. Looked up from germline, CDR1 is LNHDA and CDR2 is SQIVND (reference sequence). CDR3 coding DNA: TGTGCCAGCGGGGACAGTTATAATTCACCCCTCCACTTT. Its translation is CASGDSYNSPLHF. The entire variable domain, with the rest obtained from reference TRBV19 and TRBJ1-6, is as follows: DGGITQSPKYLFRKEGQNVTLSCEQNLNHDAMYWYRQDPGQGLRLIYYSQIVNDFQKGDIAEGYSVSREKKESFPLTVTSAQKNPTAFYLCASGDSYNSPLHFGNGTRLTVT.

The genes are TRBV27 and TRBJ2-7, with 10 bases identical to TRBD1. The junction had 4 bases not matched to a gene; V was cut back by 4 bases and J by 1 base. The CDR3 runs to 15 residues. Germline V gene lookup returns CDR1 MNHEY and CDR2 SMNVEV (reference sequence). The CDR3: CASSYRDRGSYEQYF. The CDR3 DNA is TGTGCCAGCAGTTACCGGGACAGGGGTTCCTACGAGCAGTACTTC.

The CDR3 coding sequence is TGTGCCAGCAGCCAGTGGGGGGCTGGGGCCAACGTCCTGACTTTC. This sequence encodes CASSQWGAGANVLTF. The gene calls are TRBV14 and TRBJ2-6, with a tentative D call TRBD2 (6 bases). Germline V gene lookup returns CDR1 SGHDN and CDR2 FVKESK. Between the trimmed V and J ends, which lost 3 bases and 2 bases, there was a span of 8 bases. The CDR3 extends over 15 amino acids.